One sample yielded the 23 T cell receptor beta chains listed below, sequenced in a study of blood T cell repertoires in COVID-19 (dated by TCRdb to the early 2020s). Libraries were prepared through the immunoSEQ multiplex PCR assay. The immuneACCESS repertoire file appears here via TCRdb, limited to in-frame rearrangements. These files lack a portion of the clones; in checked studies, under half of the deficit traces to unresolved V genes, and the cause of the others is not known. Present in this sample are around 75,000 clones, around 86% of which were seen just once. The ten largest make up around 3.9% of the sample. The sequenced sample was peripheral blood. The receptors derive from a man in his sixties or seventies with active COVID-19.

Turning to this clone: The junction and the germline gene differ at one end; a read error may be behind it. The chain combines TRBV19 with TRBJ2-1, with 11 bases fitting TRBD2. This CDR3 has 14 residues. Germline V gene sequence: CDR1 LNHDA, CDR2 SQIVND (reference sequence). As DNA, the CDR3 is TGTGCCACCCGGACTAGCGGGCCCTACGATGAGCAGTTCTTC. Protein sequence: CATRTSGPYDEQFF.

The chain employs TRBV4-3 and TRBJ2-3; TRBD2 matches 9 bases. The CDR3 covers 15 residues. With V trimmed by 1 base and J by 6 bases, 5 bases remained unmatched. CDR1 is LGHNA and CDR2 is YSLEER in the germline V gene. The CDR3 coding sequence is TGCGCCAGCAGCCAAGGGCTAGCGGGACTGGATACGCAGTATTTT. Translating it yields CASSQGLAGLDTQYF.

CDR3 region: CASSLSGPSSYEQYF. The DNA of the CDR3 is TGTGCCAGCAGTTTATCGGGGCCCAGCTCCTACGAGCAGTACTTC. The gene calls are TRBV27 and TRBJ2-7; perhaps TRBD1 as D (5 bases). Trimming took 0 bases from V and 0 from J, leaving 9 bases between them. The CDR3 length is 15 residues. CDR1 is MNHEY and CDR2 is SMNVEV in the germline V gene (reference sequence).

The V call is TRBV30, the J call TRBJ1-2; D possibly corresponds to TRBD1 (5 bases). The V end lost 0 bases, the J end lost 7 bases, and 12 bases lay between the germline ends. In germline, CDR1 is GTSNPN, CDR2 SVGIG (reference sequence). The CDR3 covers 13 residues. CDR3 amino acids: CAWSVGGGAGYTF. DNA of the CDR3: TGTGCCTGGAGTGTTGGCGGCGGGGCTGGCTACACCTTC.

This rearrangement joins TRBV7-2 to TRBJ1-4, with D unclear. Germline CDR1 SGHTA, CDR2 FQGNSA. The CDR3 has 15 residues. Trimming shortened V by 0 bases and J by 3 bases, and 8 bases separated the two germline ends. CDR3 amino acids: CASSLARQPNEKLFF. The DNA of the CDR3 is TGTGCCAGCAGCTTAGCGCGGCAGCCTAATGAAAAACTGTTTTTT.

This clone was counted between two and nine times. The J gene is TRBJ2-7, the V gene TRBV6-5, with 10 bases aligning to TRBD2. Losses at the gene ends were 6 bases for V and 3 bases for J; bases not matched to a gene: 2. This CDR3 has 13 amino acids. Germline CDR1 reads MNHEY; CDR2 reads SVGAGI. For the CDR3, the DNA is TGTGCCAGCAGCCGACTAGCGGGCTACGAGCAGTACTTC. Translation gives CASSRLAGYEQYF.

The CDR3 sequence: CATTPRGGANVLTF. The CDR3 bases are TGTGCCACCACCCCGAGAGGGGGGGCCAACGTCCTGACTTTC. The chain joins TRBV5-8 to TRBJ2-6, with a tentative D call TRBD2 (5 bases). V lost 9 bases, J lost 4 bases, and 14 bases lay in between. Germline CDR1 is SGHTS and CDR2 is YDEGEE. The CDR3 sequence is 14 residues long.

The table lists this clone with a count of one. J is TRBJ2-3 and V is TRBV7-2; D is unclear. Germline CDR1 is SGHTA and CDR2 is FQGNSA. The V and J ends lost 5 bases and 3 bases respectively, with 6 bases between them. The CDR3 sequence is 12 residues long. This CDR3 reads CASSLRTDTQYF. The CDR3 DNA reads as TGTGCCAGCAGCCTACGGACAGATACGCAGTATTTT.

This chain links TRBV28 with TRBJ2-5; tentative D call: TRBD2 (6 bases). Germline assignment: CDR1 MDHEN and CDR2 SYDVKM. V was clipped by 6 bases and J by 1 base, with 12 bases between them. The CDR3 sequence is 14 residues long. The CDR3 DNA reads TGTGCCAGCAGCGAGGCGGGACGCCAAGAGACCCAGTACTTC. Protein sequence: CASSEAGRQETQYF.

The rearrangement uses TRBV6-2 or TRBV6-3 and TRBJ2-1, with D possibly being TRBD2 (6 bases). This CDR3 comprises 15 residues. Germline V gives CDR1 MNHEY, CDR2 SVGEGT. Between the trimmed V and J ends, which lost 6 bases and 4 bases, there was a span of 16 bases. The DNA of the CDR3 is TGTGCCAGCAGCTCCACTAGGCGGGGATACAATGAGCAGTTCTTC. It is translated as CASSSTRRGYNEQFF.

This rearrangement joins TRBV4-2 to TRBJ2-4, with 7 bases fitting TRBD2. The CDR3 spans 16 residues. Trimming at V came to 0 bases and at J to 2 bases, leaving 4 bases not matched to a gene. Germline assignment: CDR1 LGHNA and CDR2 YNFKEQ. The CDR3 sequence: CASSQDRGTTKNIQYF. The DNA for the CDR3 is TGTGCCAGCAGCCAAGATCGCGGGACTACCAAAAACATTCAGTACTTC.

This clone was picked up a small number of times. This chain uses TRBV10-3 with TRBJ2-3, with 8 positions matching TRBD1. In germline, CDR1 is ENHRY, CDR2 SYGVKD. V dropped 6 bases and J dropped 6; count of bases not matched to a gene: 11. This CDR3 spans 15 amino acids. CDR3 sequence: CAIRGPDRVGDTQYF. In DNA form, the CDR3 reads TGTGCCATCAGAGGTCCGGACAGGGTCGGGGATACGCAGTATTTT.

This chain uses TRBV27 with TRBJ1-4; 8 positions match TRBD1. The CDR3 is 14 residues long. Looked up from germline, CDR1 is MNHEY and CDR2 is SMNVEV (reference sequence). After removal of 7 bases from V and 8 bases from J, the junction contained 9 bases not matched to a gene. The CDR3, as DNA: TGTGCCAGCAACCCCAGGGGGCCCCGAGAAAAACTGTTTTTT. This gives the protein CASNPRGPREKLFF. Variable domain in full (rest from reference TRBV27 and TRBJ1-4): EAQVTQNPRYLITVTGKKLTVTCSQNMNHEYMSWYRQDPGLGLRQIYYSMNVEVTDKGDVPEGYKVSRKEKRNFPLILESPSPNQTSLYFCASNPRGPREKLFFGSGTQLSVL.

The chain is built from TRBV6-5 and TRBJ2-5; 10 nucleotides agree with TRBD2. CDR3 length equals 14 residues. Germline V lookup: CDR1 MNHEY, CDR2 SVGAGI. The V segment lost 6 bases and the J segment 4 bases; nucleotides outside the gene matches: 5. CDR3 region: CASRASGRSETQYF. In DNA, the CDR3 is TGTGCCAGCAGAGCTAGCGGGAGATCAGAGACCCAGTACTTC.

The chain links TRBV4-1 to TRBJ2-2; 7 bases agree with TRBD2. The germline V gene encodes CDR1 MGHRA and CDR2 YSYEKL. There are 16 residues in the CDR3. V dropped 5 bases and J dropped 5; count of bases not matched to a gene: 11. The CDR3 DNA reads TGCGCCAGCAGCGCCTTTTCCCTGGGGGGGACCGGGGAGCTGTTTTTT. This gives the protein CASSAFSLGGTGELFF.

J is TRBJ1-5 and V is TRBV2; 9 bases are a match to TRBD1. The trim removed 7 bases at V and 7 bases at J, leaving 8 bases unmatched. The germline CDR1 and CDR2 sequences are SNHLY and FYNNEI. There are 14 residues in the CDR3. The CDR3 is CASTGQGIGQPQHF. In DNA form, the CDR3 reads TGTGCCAGCACCGGACAGGGGATCGGCCAGCCCCAGCATTTT.

V usage is TRBV7-8 and J usage is TRBJ2-7; TRBD1 is a possible D gene (6 bases). CDR3 size: 14 residues. Trimming took 3 bases from V and 3 from J, leaving 12 bases between them. Germline-derived CDR1 and CDR2 are SGHVS and FQNEAQ. CDR3 DNA: TGTGCCAGCAGCTTGTCGGTAGGGGGCTACGAGCAGTACTTC. Protein product: CASSLSVGGYEQYF.

This chain joins TRBV6-5 and TRBJ2-3, with 13 bases aligning to TRBD2. Trimming at V came to 2 bases and at J to 4 bases, leaving 0 bases not matched to a gene. This CDR3 is 15 amino acids long. From germline, CDR1 is MNHEY and CDR2 SVGAGI. The DNA of the CDR3 is TGTGCCAGCAGTTACGGACTAGCGGGAGCAGATACGCAGTATTTT. Protein: CASSYGLAGADTQYF.

The chain uses TRBV11-3 and TRBJ1-1, with TRBD1 as a possible D gene (5 bases). The CDR3 consists of 15 residues. The V and J ends lost 5 bases and 0 bases respectively, with 13 bases between them. Germline loops: CDR1 SGHNT, CDR2 YENEEA. In nucleotides, the CDR3 is TGTGCCAGCAGCGTAACAGGTATCATGAACACTGAAGCTTTCTTT. Translation: CASSVTGIMNTEAFF. The full variable domain, its missing parts supplied by reference TRBV11-3 and TRBJ1-1, is EAGVVQSPRYKIIEKKQPVAFWCNPISGHNTLYWYLQNLGQGPELLIRYENEEAVDDSQLPKDRFSAERLKGVDSTLKIQPAELGDSAVYLCASSVTGIMNTEAFFGQGTRLTVV.

The chain has TRBV5-5 and TRBJ2-4; 8 bases align to TRBD1. Germline CDR1 is SGHKS and CDR2 is YYEKEE (reference sequence). This CDR3 has 18 residues. V dropped 0 bases and J dropped 1; count of bases not matched to a gene: 9. CDR3 DNA sequence: TGTGCCAGCAGCTTGGCGGGGCCGGGACAGGTGGCCAAAAACATTCAGTACTTC. Translation: CASSLAGPGQVAKNIQYF.

V usage is TRBV27 and J usage is TRBJ2-4; 7 bases map to TRBD2. Germline V lookup: CDR1 MNHEY, CDR2 SMNVEV (reference sequence). The CDR3 is 14 residues long. Trimming took 3 bases from V and 9 from J; bases not matched to a gene: 8. The DNA for the CDR3 is TGTGCCAGCAGTTTTTGGGGGGGATGGGGCATTCAGTACTTC. Its translation is CASSFWGGWGIQYF.

The chain joins TRBV15 to TRBJ1-2; D is possibly TRBD1 (6 bases). This CDR3 comprises 15 residues. Germline CDR1 and CDR2: LNHNV and YYDKDF (reference sequence). Between the trimmed V and J ends, which lost 5 bases and 4 bases, there was a span of 17 bases. The DNA for the CDR3 is TGTGCCACCAGCCCACCAGATCCCAGGGGCTATGGCTACACCTTC. This gives the protein CATSPPDPRGYGYTF.

This clone was seen a single time. This rearrangement joins TRBV7-8 to TRBJ2-7; a weak D match, TRBD2 (5 bases). This CDR3 is built from 11 residues. Germline V gene data show CDR1 as SGHVS and CDR2 as FQNEAQ. The germline V and J ends were trimmed by 5 bases and 7 bases, with 9 bases remaining between them. DNA for the CDR3: TGTGCCAGCAGCCCCGGCGGGGAGCAGTACTTC. Encoded protein: CASSPGGEQYF.